This TCR beta chain originates from a study of T cells in localized non-small cell lung cancer (dated by TCRdb to the early 2020s). The study in broad terms: Comparing tumors with uninvolved tumor-adjacent lungs, the study looked at the T cell repertoires of fewer than 250 patients with early-stage NSCLC. The cohort comprised roughly 220 treatment-naïve NSCLC patients with resected, localized lung tumors. Of the NSCLC patients, approximately 130 were male and roughly 100 were female, and the mean age was around 66 years.

Overall study results and their limits: Uninvolved tumor-adjacent lung showed the highest T cell clonality, higher than tumor, which suggests more focused antigenic responses in the adjacent lung. Because multi-region sequencing of the tumors was not done, intratumor heterogeneity could not be ruled out. Higher T cell density in blood was associated with longer overall survival, whereas higher clonality in adjacent lung was associated with shorter survival. Because of the exploratory design, TCR variables were selected using unadjusted p-values without false-discovery rate correction. A median of about 53 of the top 100 tumor clones were detected in paired uninvolved adjacent lung, and 28 of these tumor clones were also found among the top 100 clones of the paired uninvolved adjacent lung.

This clone has more than one count but fewer than ten. The clone's antigen remains unknown. One end of the junction does not line up with germline, which may come from a read error. TCR beta CDR3 regions were sequenced from DNA using the immunoSEQ Assay. Regarding the original processing steps: T cell density was computed as TCR beta template counts normalized to usable DNA estimated by amplifying housekeeping genes. Richness was estimated using the preseqR package, with extrapolation to 400,000 templates for PBMC samples and to 120,000 templates for tissue samples. Clonality was defined by subtracting Pielou's evenness from one. Tissue-enriched TCRs were identified through differential abundance testing performed on productive amino-acid clonotypes, with a minimum total count of 5 and an alpha of 0.1. The Jaccard Index and the Morisita Overlap Index were used to quantify repertoire overlap between compartments. GLIPH grouped TCR beta CDR3s together with public tetramer-defined viral CDR3s, and a viral motif had to include at least three viral sequences and also show V-gene enrichment. TCRdb limited this immuneACCESS table to in-frame rearrangements with V and J called. A share of clones is missing; checked studies link under half to unresolved V genes, and the rest is unexplained. For V, J and clone size, that table is used; D and trimming come from the DNA. This sample is represented by under 1,500 clones; 35% to 40% of them were singletons. About 12% of the sample goes to the ten largest clones.

CDR1 MNHGY and CDR2 SAAAGT were looked up in the germline V gene. The CDR3 contains 16 residues, cysteine and phenylalanine counted. CDR3 DNA only is kept here, 48 bases in frame from base 1. At diagnosis, peripheral blood, uninvolved tumor-adjacent lung and tumor were collected and were preserved as a mix of fresh-frozen and FFPE material. This TCR derives from a male donor older than 55 with stage II squamous cell lung carcinoma. The chain was built from TRBV6-8 and TRBJ2-7; 8 bases in the middle match TRBD2. The sample consisted of lung tumor tissue, taken before any cancer treatment. The nucleotide sequence is TGTACCAGCAGTTACCCAACTAGCGGAAGTACCTACGAGCAGTACTTC. Translated, it reads CTSSYPTSGSTYEQYF.